The 20 T cell receptor beta chains below were found in one sample sequenced in a study of blood T cells in healthy people across ages (dated by TCRdb to the mid-2010s). The library relied on 5' RACE. Sequenced on an Illumina HiSeq 2500. A second PCR of roughly 7 to 12 cycles was run with a J-beta primer mix and a sample-barcoded 5' primer. The public reads were reprocessed in TCRdb via fastp at Q25 and MiXCR, keeping in-frame beta chains. For every CDR3 protein sequence, its rows merge into one entry that carries the most common genes and DNA. Across this sample there are roughly 680,000 distinct CDR3 sequences, with roughly 49% seen only once. About a third of the sample rests with the top ten. Material for sequencing was blood. The receptors stem from a woman aged 55-75 years in good health.

The chain employs TRBV6-2 or TRBV6-3 and TRBJ1-1; tentatively, D is TRBD1 (5 bases). The CDR3 totals 11 residues. CDR1 MNHEY and CDR2 SVGEGT come from the germline V gene. Trimming pared 6 bases from V and 7 bases from J, leaving 9 bases between. CDR3 protein: CASRDIFEAFF. Written as DNA, the CDR3 is TGTGCCAGCAGGGACATCTTTGAAGCTTTCTTT.

This chain links TRBV4-1 with TRBJ1-2; 11 bases map to TRBD1. The J segment lost 7 bases and the V segment lost 4 bases, leaving 8 bases of the junction unmatched. Germline loops: CDR1 MGHRA, CDR2 YSYEKL. This CDR3 is built from 15 residues. CDR3 protein: CASSLRDRGTTGYTF. Here the CDR3 DNA reads TGCGCCAGCAGCCTTCGGGACAGGGGGACAACTGGCTACACCTTC.

The chain is built from TRBV20-1 and TRBJ2-1; 12 nucleotides agree with TRBD2. CDR1 is DFQATT, CDR2 SNEGSKA, per germline (reference sequence). J lost 6 bases, V lost 4 bases, and 19 bases had no gene match. CDR3 length: 19 residues. CDR3 bases: TGCAGTGCTACCAGCCCGCTAGCGGGAGGGACCCGAGCGCTCAATGAGCAGTTCTTC. This codes for CSATSPLAGGTRALNEQFF.

The table lists this clonotype with a few counts. This rearrangement joins TRBV12-3 or TRBV12-4 to TRBJ1-1; the match to TRBD1 covers 7 bases. The CDR3 loop spans 13 amino acids. The junction had 7 bases not matched to a gene; V was cut back by 6 bases and J by 6 bases. The DNA of the CDR3 is TGTGCCAGCAGCCGACTCCAGGGGGCTGAAGCTTTCTTT. It codes for CASSRLQGAEAFF.

This chain uses TRBV4-1 with TRBJ2-1; 10 bases are a match to TRBD1. The DNA end is a closer match to TRBJ2-7, so the J assignment may be wrong. This CDR3 is 17 amino acids long. Germline V CDR1 and CDR2: MGHRA, YSYEKL. The CDR3 here is CASSPDRGLSSYNEQYF. The CDR3 nucleotides are TGCGCCAGCAGCCCTGACAGGGGGCTAAGCTCCTACAATGAGCAGTACTTC.

The chain employs TRBV5-4 and TRBJ2-5; 9 nucleotides agree with TRBD2. The J call is uncertain, as TRBJ2-4 better fits the DNA end. CDR3 length equals 13 residues. The germline V gene has CDR1 SGHNT and CDR2 YYREEE (reference sequence). This CDR3 is CASSQTSGNIQYF. In DNA form, the CDR3 reads TGTGCCAGCAGCCAGACTAGCGGAAACATTCAGTACTTC.

CDR3 protein: CASSIRDSGKAKNIQYF. The CDR3 DNA reads TGTGCCAGCTCCATCCGGGACAGCGGAAAAGCCAAAAACATTCAGTACTTC. This chain uses TRBV5-5 with TRBJ2-4; 7 bases are a match to TRBD1. V gave up 7 bases and J gave up 0 bases; unmatched junction bases: 13. Germline loops: CDR1 SGHKS, CDR2 YYEKEE (reference sequence). CDR3 size: 17 residues.

This chain connects TRBV11-2 to TRBJ2-1; 9 bases are shared with TRBD2. V was pared by 1 base and J by 6 bases, with 4 bases of the junction left unmatched. The CDR3 runs 15 residues. CDR1 and CDR2 from the germline V gene are SGHAT and FQNNGV. The CDR3 nucleotides are TGTGCCAGCAGCTTAGTAGCGGGAGAACGCAATGAGCAGTTCTTC. It yields the protein CASSLVAGERNEQFF.

This chain connects TRBV4-3 to TRBJ1-2; possible D gene TRBD1, 5 bases. V lost 0 bases and J lost 9, with 11 bases in between. The CDR3 runs 13 residues. Germline CDR1 LGHNA, CDR2 YSLEER. As DNA, the CDR3 is TGCGCCAGCAGCCAAGACAGGGTGGCTAGCTACACCTTC. Protein: CASSQDRVASYTF.

This chain connects TRBV7-2 to TRBJ1-3; the D gene is possibly TRBD1 (6 bases). Deletions cut 1 base from V and 1 base from J, with 11 bases between. The CDR3 extends over 16 amino acids. CDR1 is SGHTA and CDR2 is FQGNSA in the germline V gene. CDR3 amino acids: CASSLVGRGSGNTIYF. DNA of the CDR3: TGTGCCAGCAGCTTAGTCGGCAGGGGATCTGGAAACACCATATATTTT.

The genes are TRBV20-1 and TRBJ2-3; the match to TRBD1 covers 8 bases. The CDR3 is 18 amino acids. After removal of 4 bases from V and 0 bases from J, the junction contained 15 bases not matched to a gene. Looked up from germline, CDR1 is DFQATT and CDR2 is SNEGSKA (reference sequence). In DNA, the CDR3 is TGCAGTGCTAACGCCCTGGGCCAGGGGGCGGGTAGCACAGATACGCAGTATTTT. Translated: CSANALGQGAGSTDTQYF.

The chain couples TRBV9 to TRBJ1-2; no definite D call. Trimming removed 0 bases from V and 5 bases from J, with 8 bases in between. The CDR3 contains 13 residues. Germline CDR1 and CDR2: SGDLS and YYNGEE. CDR3 sequence (DNA): TGTGCCAGCAGCGTAGGCAGCCCATATGGCTACACCTTC. Translating it yields CASSVGSPYGYTF.

This clonotype has more than one count but fewer than ten. This chain links TRBV11-2 with TRBJ2-3; possible D gene TRBD2, 5 bases. V lost 0 bases to trimming and J lost 6 bases, with 19 bases between them. The CDR3 is 17 amino acids. The germline CDR1 and CDR2 sequences are SGHAT and FQNNGV. For the CDR3, the DNA is TGTGCCAGCAGCTTAGACCGGGCAAGGAGGATTAAGGATACGCAGTATTTT. The encoded protein is CASSLDRARRIKDTQYF.

The chain uses TRBV12-5 and TRBJ2-7; no clear D gene. Germline V CDR1 and CDR2: LGHNT, FRNRAP. The ends were cut back, 4 bases at V and 10 bases at J, with 11 bases in the middle. CDR3 length equals 11 residues. This CDR3 is CASGSETPQYF. As DNA, the CDR3 is TGTGCTAGTGGTTCTGAGACGCCCCAGTACTTC.

This clonotype was seen a few times. This sequence joins TRBV20-1 and TRBJ2-3; 12 nucleotides agree with TRBD2. The CDR3 consists of 17 residues. The germline V gene has CDR1 DFQATT and CDR2 SNEGSKA (reference sequence). The ends lost 0 bases at V and 2 bases at J; junction bases unmatched: 6. This CDR3 is CSARDLAGGGITDTQYF. Written as DNA, the CDR3 is TGCAGTGCTAGAGATCTAGCGGGAGGGGGGATCACAGATACGCAGTATTTT.

This chain joins TRBV7-2 and TRBJ1-2; possible D gene TRBD1, 6 bases. Germline V gene data show CDR1 as SGHTA and CDR2 as FQGNSA. The CDR3 has 14 amino acids. Trimming stripped 1 base from V and 6 bases from J, with 12 bases between. DNA of the CDR3: TGTGCCAGCAGCTTAGTTAGGGGGGGCGATGGCTACACCTTC. It is translated as CASSLVRGGDGYTF. The full variable domain, completed using reference TRBV7-2 and TRBJ1-2, is GAGVSQSPSNKVTEKGKDVELRCDPISGHTALYWYRQSLGQGLEFLIYFQGNSAPDKSGLPSDRFSAERTGGSVSTLTIQRTQQEDSAVYLCASSLVRGGDGYTFGSGTRLTVV.

This clonotype has only a few counts. This chain joins TRBV27 and TRBJ1-2; D not resolved. CDR3 length: 13 amino acids. Germline V lookup: CDR1 MNHEY, CDR2 SMNVEV (reference sequence). The V end was cut by 5 bases, the J end by 8 bases, with 15 bases between. CDR3 in amino acids: CASSPDFSRGYTF. The DNA for the CDR3 is TGTGCCAGCAGTCCCGACTTTTCCCGCGGCTACACCTTC.

The rearrangement uses TRBV6-1 and TRBJ1-1; D possibly corresponds to TRBD1 (5 bases). Trimming left V 2 bases short and J 1 base short, with 17 bases between. Germline V gives CDR1 MNHNS, CDR2 SASEGT. The CDR3 is 17 amino acids. CDR3 DNA: TGTGCCAGCAGTGAACGGAGAGGGGTGAACAGGAACACTGAAGCTTTCTTT. Its translation: CASSERRGVNRNTEAFF.

The sample holds a few counts of this clonotype. The V gene is TRBV4-3, the J gene TRBJ2-3; 13 positions agree with TRBD2. CDR3 length equals 17 residues. V was pared by 1 base and J by 0 bases, with 1 base of the junction left unmatched. CDR1 LGHNA and CDR2 YSLEER come from the germline V gene. The CDR3: CASSQGTSGGSTDTQYF. As DNA, the CDR3 is TGCGCCAGCAGCCAAGGGACTAGCGGGGGAAGCACAGATACGCAGTATTTT.

This sequence joins TRBV7-2 and TRBJ2-7, with D maybe TRBD2 (6 bases). CDR3 length: 17 residues. Germline V gene sequence: CDR1 SGHTA, CDR2 FQGNSA. Trimming took 0 bases from V and 2 from J, leaving 17 bases between them. CDR3 bases: TGTGCCAGCAGCTTAGCTCAATCGTGGCTAGCGACCTACGAGCAGTACTTC. Encoded protein: CASSLAQSWLATYEQYF.